This record looks at one T cell receptor beta chain sequence and its context. The sample originates from a study of blood T cell repertoires in COVID-19. Study-wide context: Both acute and convalescent COVID-19 samples were obtained from the United States, Italy and Spain. T cells, B-cell-depleted T cells, or PBMCs provided the cDNA or gDNA that served as material.

V was pared by 5 bases and J by 2 bases, with 13 bases between. The CDR3 consists of 14 residues. From germline, CDR1 is MNHEY and CDR2 SVGAGI. Libraries were prepared by immunoSEQ multiplex PCR; TCRdb keeps only in-frame clonotypes and omits some of them. The table has roughly 390,000 clones, 85% seen once; the top ten hold around 3.4%. The source is a woman between 18 and 30 years old with acute or convalescent COVID-19. This chain uses TRBV6-5 with TRBJ2-7; a weak D match, TRBD1 (5 bases). Sequenced sample: peripheral blood. The CDR3 loop reads CASSRGHTAYEQYF. The CDR3 coding sequence is TGTGCCAGCAGTCGCGGACACACCGCCTACGAGCAGTACTTC.